Given below is one TCR beta chain in context. This clonotype appeared a few times. This receptor's antigen is unknown. At one end, the junction sequence differs from germline, possibly due to a read error. Without any cell sorting, total RNA and DNA were co-extracted from roughly 21-30 mg of bulk tissue using the AllPrep DNA/RNA mini kit. Between late 2015 and March 2016, several patients in China with histopathologically diagnosed primary liver carcinoma had their tumors surgically resected. At the time of sampling, the patients had chronic HBV infection and had not received any treatment. Five spatially separated regions were sampled per tumor: superior, inferior, left-lateral and right-lateral poles, plus the tumor centre. According to histology, viable tumor cells made up more than 80% of every tumor sample. Each fresh piece of tumor and adjacent tissue was cut in two, with one half stored in RNAlater at -80 degrees C and the other half sent for histology.

This sample is part of a study of tumor-infiltrating lymphocytes in primary liver carcinoma (dated by TCRdb to about 2017). Concerning the study at large: Hepatocellular carcinoma (four) or combined HCC and intrahepatic cholangiocarcinoma (one) was present in the five patients, who were three men and two women aged 30 to 69 years. A total of some 35 specimens from 5 patients went through TCRbeta repertoire sequencing, namely 25 tumor regions, 5 adjacent noncancerous liver tissues and 5 peripheral blood samples. The roughly 25 tumor region samples were profiled with Agilent mRNA microarrays so that TCRbeta repertoire diversity could be related to the local molecular phenotype. Repertoires from technical replicates were highly reproducible, with mean shared-clone rates roughly 0.9 and correlation coefficients above 0.98. Samples yielded roughly 3.5 to 8 million productive TCRbeta reads; read depth did not differ significantly between tissue types. Tumors of the five patients were stage T1-T3 N0M0 with maximum diameters of 4.2 to 10 cm. TCRbeta repertoire sequencing, expression microarrays and whole-exome sequencing were combined in the study across five regions of each liver tumor, with adjacent normal tissue and blood also included. Study-wide findings and limitations: A significantly larger repertoire fraction was made up by the top 250 clones in tumors than in blood (p = 0.039). Since the samples were bulk and unsorted, there was no way to compare CD4+ and CD8+ T cell repertoires. Because sequencing covered only the TCR beta chain and unpaired alpha chains were not captured, true repertoire diversity is likely underestimated. The study included only a few patients, and the authors note findings should be validated in a larger study. Repertoire overlap was higher between tumor regions (mean around 35%) than tumor-adjacent (approximately 17%) or tumor-blood (approximately 14%) pairs, consistent with antigen-driven expansion. Just about 8-24% of top clones turned up in all five regions of a tumor, which suggests spatial heterogeneity among tumor-infiltrating T cells.

A constant-region primer and ProtoScript II reverse transcriptase were used to reverse-transcribe TCRbeta-specific cDNA from approximately 550 ng total RNA. The TCRbeta libraries were prepared through three rounds of nested multiplex PCR following a slightly modified ARM-PCR procedure. Each of the first two PCR rounds ran for approximately 10 cycles and used multiplex TRBV1-TRBV30 forward primers together with a Cbeta reverse primer. Sample barcodes and Illumina adapters were added in a final 25-cycle PCR with Deep VentR polymerase. Before sequencing, amplicons of 200-500 bp were gel-purified using a QIAquick gel extraction kit. The TCRbeta amplicons were sequenced with 250-bp paired-end reads on an Illumina HiSeq 2500. As for how the authors treated the data: Quality trimming of reads was performed with Trimmomatic v0.33, and paired reads were merged with FLASH v1.2.11 so that full CDR3 sequences could be recovered. V, D and J germline segments were assigned to the rearranged TCRbeta sequences by MiGEC v1.2.1b. Clonotype statistics and Shannon-Wiener diversity indices were computed with VDJtools v1.0.0. To cut down on sampling bias, every analysis after diversity analysis relied on just the 250 most abundant clonotypes from each sample. TCRdb took the public reads, trimmed them with fastp at Q25, ran MiXCR for clone calling and kept in-frame beta chains. Under each unique CDR3 protein, matching rows form one entry showing the most common genes and DNA. TCRdb, not the original authors, processed these V and J calls. The sample includes tens of thousands of distinct CDR3 sequences, with about three quarters observed a single time. The ten largest clones represent about 18% of the sample.

Including the terminal cysteine and phenylalanine, the CDR3 comprises 15 residues. The only DNA kept is the CDR3, 45 bases in frame from the first base. From a lookup of the germline V gene, CDR1 and CDR2 are SGHVS and FQNEAQ. This chain is built from TRBV7-8 and TRBJ1-2, and 9 bases in between align with TRBD1. Sequencing input: liver tumor tissue from sampling region 2. The cell subset or site label, read with the paper, signifies: tumor region T2, inferior pole. The receptor's source is a man aged 35-49 years with primary liver carcinoma and hepatitis B virus infection. The CDR3 amino acid sequence is: CASSPRTGVNYDYAF. The sequenced DNA: TGTGCCAGCAGCCCACGGACAGGGGTGAACTATGACTACGCCTTC.